This T cell receptor beta chain was retrieved from a study of CD8 T cells in Susac syndrome. Sequencing of TCR beta covered CD8+ and CD4+ T cells obtained from blood. It was negative isolation that provided the CD8+ and CD4+ T cells, whereas TEMRA cells were enriched by FACS. With random hexamers, reverse transcription was performed on roughly 0.5 to 1 ug of RNA. An immunoSEQ multiplex PCR amplified TCR beta CDR3 over 54 Vbeta and 13 Jbeta. Each CDR3 protein gets one entry after TCRdb re-called the immunoSEQ multiplex PCR reads with MiXCR. The sample holds about 150,000 distinct CDR3 sequences, just under 95% seen once. Between the trimmed V and J ends, which lost 0 bases and 3 bases, there was a span of 10 bases. Germline V lookup: CDR1 SGHDT, CDR2 YYEEEE. The CDR3 is made up of 14 amino acids.

The sequenced material came from CD8+ T cells from PBMCs. The chain joins TRBV5-6 to TRBJ2-7; D not certain. This TCR was sampled from a human donor with multiple sclerosis. The CDR3 coding sequence is TGTGCCAGCAGCTTGGCGGGCAAGGACTACGAGCAGTACTTC. Translated, it gives CASSLAGKDYEQYF.